A selection of T cell receptor beta chains follows, all from one sample in a study of blood T cells in healthy people across ages. TCRdb analysed the 5' RACE reads with MiXCR anew, one entry per CDR3 protein. Of over a million distinct CDR3 sequences in the sample, around 43% were seen once. Source material: blood. These receptors originate from a woman in her sixties in good health. CDR3s include the opening cysteine and the closing phenylalanine or tryptophan. The D gene is left open where the match is weak. Clone size is given for some rows only: seen once, a few or many times, or a class if the clone is expanded.

D	V	J	size	DNA	CDR3
TRBD1	TRBV27	TRBJ2-7	once	TGTGCGAGTGGAGGGACAGGGTTAACCGAGCAGTACTTC	CASGGTGLTEQYF
-	TRBV10-3	TRBJ1-2	-	TGTGCCATCAGGGACCGCGAGGGGGGCCCGATTAACTATGGCTACACCTTC	CAIRDREGGPINYGYTF
-	TRBV28	TRBJ2-3	-	TGTGCCAGCAGTCCTCCGTCCCGGGATGCGCAGTATTTT	CASSPPSRDAQYF
-	TRBV20-1	TRBJ1-1	once	TGCAGTGCTAGAGAGAGTTGGGGCGCGGGTACTGAAGCTTTCTTT	CSARESWGAGTEAFF
-	TRBV12-3/TRBV12-4	TRBJ1-2	-	TGTGCCAGCAGGTCCGCCCCCGGGGGCGATGGCTACACCTTC	CASRSAPGGDGYTF
TRBD1	TRBV19	TRBJ2-5	-	TGTGCCAGTTCTCCGGGACAGGGAAGATTAGATCTTGGGTACTTC	CASSPGQGRLDLGYF
-	TRBV6-2/TRBV6-3	TRBJ2-7	-	TGTGCCAGCAGAAAAATCGACAGACGCTACGAGCAGTACTTC	CASRKIDRRYEQYF
-	TRBV3-1	TRBJ2-1	-	TGTGCCAGCAGCCAAGATAACGGGGCGGGCAATGAGCAGTTCTTC	CASSQDNGAGNEQFF
-	TRBV4-1	TRBJ2-3	-	TGCGCCAGCAGCCCGCAGGGAGATACGCGGTATTTT	CASSPQGDTRYF
-	TRBV7-2	TRBJ2-5	few	TGTGCCAGCAGCGTACCTAGGATGAGAGAGACCCAGTACTTC	CASSVPRMRETQYF
-	TRBV2	TRBJ2-1	-	TGTGCCAGCACCGAACGGCTAGGAGGGGAGCAGTTCTTC	CASTERLGGEQFF
TRBD1	TRBV20-1	TRBJ2-3	-	TGCAGTGCTAGAAGGCCAGGGGGAACAGATACGCAGTATTTT	CSARRPGGTDTQYF
-	TRBV5-1	TRBJ2-5	-	TGCGCCAGCAGCCAGACTGGTTCTATGACCCAGTACTTC	CASSQTGSMTQYF
-	TRBV29-1	TRBJ2-5	many	TGCAGCGTGGCGGACGGACAAGAGACCCAGTACTTC	CSVADGQETQYF
-	TRBV18	TRBJ2-7	-	TGTGCCAGCTCACCGAGAACAGGGAACCTCTACGAGCAGTACTTC	CASSPRTGNLYEQYF
-	TRBV9	TRBJ1-2	-	TGTGCCAGCAGCGTAGGTAGTGCAATCGATGGCTACACCTTC	CASSVGSAIDGYTF
TRBD2	TRBV11-2	TRBJ2-7	-	TGTGCCAGCAGCTTAGATGATGCGGGAGTTACCGAGCAGTACTTC	CASSLDDAGVTEQYF
-	TRBV20-1	TRBJ2-7	-	TGCAGTGCTCTGGACAATTCCTACGAGCAGTACTTC	CSALDNSYEQYF
-	TRBV7-3	TRBJ2-5	many	TGTGCCAGCAGCCTCTCGTTGGGGGATAGAGAGACCCAGTACTTC	CASSLSLGDRETQYF
-	TRBV5-1	TRBJ2-7	-	TGCGCCAGCATTGACCAGGACAAGGACTACGAGCAGTACTTC	CASIDQDKDYEQYF
TRBD1	TRBV9	TRBJ2-2	-	TGTGCCAGCAGCGTAGATGCAGGGGGGAACACCGGGGAGCTGTTTTTT	CASSVDAGGNTGELFF
TRBD1	TRBV5-1	TRBJ1-2	-	TGCGTCAGCAGCTTGGGTGGGACAGATGGCTACACCTTC	CVSSLGGTDGYTF
TRBD1	TRBV6-5	TRBJ2-7	-	TGTGCCGGCAGTTCGACAGGGTACTACGAGCAGTACTTC	CAGSSTGYYEQYF
-	TRBV27	TRBJ2-5	-	TGTGCCAGCAGTAGAAGAGACTACTCTGAGACCCAGTACTTC	CASSRRDYSETQYF
-	TRBV5-1	TRBJ2-5	-	TGCGCCAGCAGCGGCGGTGGGACCGTGTCTAGGACTCCAGGAAAGACCCAGTACTTC	CASSGGGTVSRTPGKTQYF
TRBD2	TRBV4-1	TRBJ2-5	few	TGCGCCAGCAGCCAAGGCGGGACTAGCGGATTCCAAGAGACCCAGTACTTC	CASSQGGTSGFQETQYF
-	TRBV12-3/TRBV12-4	TRBJ1-1	-	TGTGCCAGCAGTTTAGAGGGGTCTGTCACTGAAGCTTTCTTT	CASSLEGSVTEAFF
TRBD2	TRBV6-6	TRBJ2-3	few	TGTGCCAGCAGCCGACTAGCGGGAGGGCTGCCAGATACGCAGTATTTT	CASSRLAGGLPDTQYF
-	TRBV28	TRBJ2-6	few	TGTGCCAGCAGCCGGGTTGGGGCCAACGTCCTGACTTTC	CASSRVGANVLTF
-	TRBV6-1	TRBJ2-7	-	TGTGCCAGCACGGAGGGCTCCTACGAGCAGTACTTC	CASTEGSYEQYF
TRBD2	TRBV4-1	TRBJ2-1	-	TGCGCCAGCAGCGTAACAAGGTTGGGGACTAGCGGGGTGTATAAGCAGTTCTTC	CASSVTRLGTSGVYKQFF
-	TRBV27	TRBJ2-1	once	TGTGCCAGCAAACCGAGCGGCTCCTACAATGAGCAGTTCTTC	CASKPSGSYNEQFF
-	TRBV6-5	TRBJ2-5	-	TGTGCCAGCAGTTACACTCTCGTACAAGAGACCCAGTACTTC	CASSYTLVQETQYF
-	TRBV6-6	TRBJ2-4	-	TGTGCCAGCAGGCAAGGGGGGTCAGGGACAAGGCAGTACTTC	CASRQGGSGTRQYF
-	TRBV5-1	TRBJ2-1	-	TGCGCCAGCAGCTTGATTGGGCAGGGGCCCTACAATGAGCAGTTCTTC	CASSLIGQGPYNEQFF
-	TRBV5-6	TRBJ2-5	-	TGTGCCAGCAGCTTGCCCGCTGGAGAGCAGTACTTC	CASSLPAGEQYF
-	TRBV5-1	TRBJ2-4	-	TGCGCCAGCAAGAAAGACAGGGAGGTGTCCAAAAACATTCAGTACTTC	CASKKDREVSKNIQYF
-	TRBV29-1	TRBJ2-7	-	TGCAGCGTTGAAGCAAGCGACAGCTACGAGCAGTACTTC	CSVEASDSYEQYF
TRBD2	TRBV15	TRBJ2-5	-	TGTGCCACCACCGGCGGCGGGAGGGCCTCAGAGACCCAGTACTTC	CATTGGGRASETQYF
-	TRBV14	TRBJ2-5	-	TGCGCCAGCAGCCAAGAGGGGCTTTGGGAGACCCAGTACTTC	CASSQEGLWETQYF
TRBD1	TRBV12-3/TRBV12-4	TRBJ1-6	-	TGTGCCAGCAGCCCTCCGGGACAGGGGAACTCACCCCTCCACTTT	CASSPPGQGNSPLHF
-	TRBV28	TRBJ2-7	-	TGTGCCAGCAGTTTATACGGTCTCAGGAACGAGCAGTACTTC	CASSLYGLRNEQYF
TRBD2	TRBV4-2	TRBJ2-7	-	TGTGCCAGCAGCCAAGAACTAGCGGGAGCCTCAGAGCAGTACTTC	CASSQELAGASEQYF
TRBD2	TRBV20-1	TRBJ2-3	-	TGCAGTCCCTTTAGCGGGAGGGTGGGAGATACGCAGTATTTT	CSPFSGRVGDTQYF
TRBD2	TRBV7-9	TRBJ2-1	few	TGTGCCAGCACTGGGGTAGCGGGAAGCTCCTACAATGAGCAGTTCTTC	CASTGVAGSSYNEQFF
-	TRBV6-2/TRBV6-3	TRBJ2-3	few	TGTGCCAGCAGTTACTCGTTTAACGGGGGATTAGATACGCAGTATTTT	CASSYSFNGGLDTQYF
-	TRBV13	TRBJ2-5	once	TGTGCCAGCAGCCCCCGATCGGCAACCTCGGAGCAGTACTTC	CASSPRSATSEQYF
-	TRBV18	TRBJ2-7	once	TGTGCCAGCTCACTTGAAGTTGGGGGCGTTTCCTACGAGCAGTACTTC	CASSLEVGGVSYEQYF
TRBD2	TRBV14	TRBJ2-1	-	TGTGCCAGCAGCCAAGAGTCAGCGGGAGGGCCTTCAAATGAGCAGTTCTTC	CASSQESAGGPSNEQFF
-	TRBV29-1	TRBJ1-4	few	TGCAGCGTTGAAGATTGGGGCGGAACAAATGAAAAACTGTTTTTT	CSVEDWGGTNEKLFF
-	TRBV29-1	TRBJ2-7	-	TGCAGCGTTGATGCTAGCTACAATGAGCAGTACTTC	CSVDASYNEQYF
-	TRBV6-6	TRBJ2-5	few	TGTGCCAGCAGTCAACCGATTGTAGAGACCCAGTACTTC	CASSQPIVETQYF
TRBD1	TRBV27	TRBJ1-2	-	TGTGCCAGCAGTTTATCGTTCGGACAGGGGGCTAACTATGGCTACACCTTC	CASSLSFGQGANYGYTF